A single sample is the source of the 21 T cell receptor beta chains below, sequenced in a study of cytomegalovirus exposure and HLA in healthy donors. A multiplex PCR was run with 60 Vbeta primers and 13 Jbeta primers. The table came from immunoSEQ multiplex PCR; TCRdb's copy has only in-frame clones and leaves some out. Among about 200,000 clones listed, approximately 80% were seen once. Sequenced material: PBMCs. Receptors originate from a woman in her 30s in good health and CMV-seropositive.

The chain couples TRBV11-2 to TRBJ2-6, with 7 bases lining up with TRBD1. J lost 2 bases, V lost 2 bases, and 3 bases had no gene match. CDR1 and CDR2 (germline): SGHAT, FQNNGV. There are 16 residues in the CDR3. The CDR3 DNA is TGTGCCAGCAGCTTAAGAGGGGGCGCTGGGGCCAACGTCCTGACTTTC. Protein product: CASSLRGGAGANVLTF.

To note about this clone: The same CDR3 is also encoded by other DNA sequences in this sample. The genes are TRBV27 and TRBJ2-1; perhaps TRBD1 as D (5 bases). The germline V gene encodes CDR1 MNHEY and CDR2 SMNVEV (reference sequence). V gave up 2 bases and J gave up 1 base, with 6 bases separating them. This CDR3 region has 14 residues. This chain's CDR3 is CASSLQGSYNEQFF. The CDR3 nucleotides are TGTGCCAGCAGTTTACAGGGATCCTACAATGAGCAGTTCTTC.

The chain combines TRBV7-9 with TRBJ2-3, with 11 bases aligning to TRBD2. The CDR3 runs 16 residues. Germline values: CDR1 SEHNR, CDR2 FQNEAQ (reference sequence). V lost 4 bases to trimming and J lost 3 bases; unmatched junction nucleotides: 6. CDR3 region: CASSSLAGGRTDTQYF. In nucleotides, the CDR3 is TGTGCCAGCAGCTCGCTAGCGGGAGGTAGAACAGATACGCAGTATTTT.

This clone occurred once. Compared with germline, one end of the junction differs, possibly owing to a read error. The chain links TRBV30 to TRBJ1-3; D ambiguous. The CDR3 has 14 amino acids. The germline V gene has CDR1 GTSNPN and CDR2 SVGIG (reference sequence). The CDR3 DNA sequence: TGTGCCTGGAGGCTGGAGAACTCGGGAAACCCCATATATTTT. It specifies CAWRLENSGNPIYF.

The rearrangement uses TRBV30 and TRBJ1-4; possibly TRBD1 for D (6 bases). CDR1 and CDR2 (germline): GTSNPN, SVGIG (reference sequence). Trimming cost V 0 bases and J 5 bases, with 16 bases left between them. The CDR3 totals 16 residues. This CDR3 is CAWSVLVRGGNEKLFF. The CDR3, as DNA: TGTGCCTGGAGTGTACTGGTCAGGGGCGGAAATGAAAAACTGTTTTTT. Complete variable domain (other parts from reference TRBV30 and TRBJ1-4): SQTIHQWPATLVQPVGSPLSLECTVEGTSNPNLYWYRQAAGRGLQLLFYSVGIGQISSEVPQNLSASRPQDRQFILSSKKLLLSDSGFYLCAWSVLVRGGNEKLFFGSGTQLSVL.

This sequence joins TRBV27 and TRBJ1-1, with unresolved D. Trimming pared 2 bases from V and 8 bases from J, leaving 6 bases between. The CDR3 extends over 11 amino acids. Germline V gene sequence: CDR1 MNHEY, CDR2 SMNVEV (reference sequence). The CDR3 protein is CASSLGTEAFF. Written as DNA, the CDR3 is TGTGCCAGCAGTTTAGGCACGGAAGCTTTCTTT.

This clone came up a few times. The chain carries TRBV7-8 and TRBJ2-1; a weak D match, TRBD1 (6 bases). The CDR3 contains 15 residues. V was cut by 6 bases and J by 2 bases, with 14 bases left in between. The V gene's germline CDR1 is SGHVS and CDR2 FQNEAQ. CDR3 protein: CASSSRDTAYNEQFF. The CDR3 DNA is TGTGCCAGCAGTTCCCGGGACACGGCCTACAATGAGCAGTTCTTC.

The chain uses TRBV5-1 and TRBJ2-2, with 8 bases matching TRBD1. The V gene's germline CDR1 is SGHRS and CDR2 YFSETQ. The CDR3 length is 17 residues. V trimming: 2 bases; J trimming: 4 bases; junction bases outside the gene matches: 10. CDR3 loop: CASSFHGQGAGTGELFF. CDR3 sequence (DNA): TGCGCCAGCAGCTTTCACGGACAGGGTGCCGGCACCGGGGAGCTGTTTTTT. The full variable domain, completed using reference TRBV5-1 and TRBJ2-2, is KAGVTQTPRYLIKTRGQQVTLSCSPISGHRSVSWYQQTPGQGLQFLFEYFSETQRNKGNFPGRFSGRQFSNSRSEMNVSTLELGDSALYLCASSFHGQGAGTGELFFGEGSRLTVL.

CDR3 nucleotide sequence: TGTGCAAGTCGCTTAGCGGTATTGCGGAGGGGCCCCACCGGGGAGCTGTTTTTT. Protein: CASRLAVLRRGPTGELFF. The chain employs TRBV12-2 and TRBJ2-2; the table gives TRBD2 as D, unverified against the DNA. TRBV12-2 is a pseudogene locus. The CDR3 covers 18 residues.

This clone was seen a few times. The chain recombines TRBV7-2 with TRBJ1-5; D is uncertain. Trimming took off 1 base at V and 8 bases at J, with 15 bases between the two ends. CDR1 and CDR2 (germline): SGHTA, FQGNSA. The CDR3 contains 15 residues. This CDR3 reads CASSLVRSEGEPQHF. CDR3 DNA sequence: TGTGCCAGCAGCTTAGTACGGAGCGAGGGTGAGCCCCAGCATTTT.

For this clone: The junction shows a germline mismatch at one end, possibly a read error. The CDR3 loop reads CASSIQTSSHEQYF. CDR3 DNA sequence: TGTGCCAGTAGTATCCAGACTAGCTCCCACGAGCAGTACTTC. The chain has TRBV19 and TRBJ2-7; 7 bases fit TRBD2. CDR1 is LNHDA, CDR2 SQIVND, per germline (reference sequence). The CDR3 loop spans 14 amino acids.

CDR3 in DNA: TGCGCCAGCAGCCTACCTACGGTTTACGAGCAGTACTTC. Translated, it gives CASSLPTVYEQYF. The gene calls are TRBV5-1 and TRBJ2-7; D gene unclear. V gave up 4 bases and J gave up 4 bases, with 12 bases separating them. The CDR3 extends over 13 amino acids. In germline, CDR1 is SGHRS, CDR2 YFSETQ. Supplemented by reference TRBV5-1 and TRBJ2-7, the full variable domain reads KAGVTQTPRYLIKTRGQQVTLSCSPISGHRSVSWYQQTPGQGLQFLFEYFSETQRNKGNFPGRFSGRQFSNSRSEMNVSTLELGDSALYLCASSLPTVYEQYFGPGTRLTVT.

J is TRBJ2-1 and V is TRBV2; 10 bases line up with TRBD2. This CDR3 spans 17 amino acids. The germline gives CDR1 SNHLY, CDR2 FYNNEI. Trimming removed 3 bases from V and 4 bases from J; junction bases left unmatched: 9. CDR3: CASSERSGGARYNEQFF. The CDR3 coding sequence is TGTGCCAGCAGTGAGCGAAGCGGGGGGGCGCGATACAATGAGCAGTTCTTC.

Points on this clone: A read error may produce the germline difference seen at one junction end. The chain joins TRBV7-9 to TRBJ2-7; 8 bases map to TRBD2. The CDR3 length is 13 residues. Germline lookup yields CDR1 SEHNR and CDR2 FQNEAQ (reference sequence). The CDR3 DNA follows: TGTTCCAGCAGCAATTCGGGACTAGTAGAGCAGTACTTC. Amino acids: CSSSNSGLVEQYF.

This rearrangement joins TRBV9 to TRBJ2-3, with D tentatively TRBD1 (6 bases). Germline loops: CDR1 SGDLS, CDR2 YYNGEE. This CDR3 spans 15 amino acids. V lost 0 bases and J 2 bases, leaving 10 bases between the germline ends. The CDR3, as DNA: TGTGCCAGCAGCGTAGCAGGACAGAACACAGATACGCAGTATTTT. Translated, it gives CASSVAGQNTDTQYF.

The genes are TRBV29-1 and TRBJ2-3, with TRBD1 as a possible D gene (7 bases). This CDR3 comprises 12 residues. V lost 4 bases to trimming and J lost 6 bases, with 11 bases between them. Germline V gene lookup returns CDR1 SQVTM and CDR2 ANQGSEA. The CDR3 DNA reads TGCAGCGTTGCGGCAGGGGGGGATACGCAGTATTTT. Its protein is CSVAAGGDTQYF.

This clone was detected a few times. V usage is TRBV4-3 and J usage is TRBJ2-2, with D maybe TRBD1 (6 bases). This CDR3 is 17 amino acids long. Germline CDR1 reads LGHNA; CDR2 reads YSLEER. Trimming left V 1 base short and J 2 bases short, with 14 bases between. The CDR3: CASSQARDTLNTGELFF. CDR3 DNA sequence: TGCGCCAGCAGCCAAGCCCGGGACACCTTAAACACCGGGGAGCTGTTTTTT.

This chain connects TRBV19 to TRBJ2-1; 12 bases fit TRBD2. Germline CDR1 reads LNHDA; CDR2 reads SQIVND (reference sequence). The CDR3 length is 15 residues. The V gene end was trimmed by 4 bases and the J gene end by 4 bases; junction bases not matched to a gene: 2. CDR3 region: CASSTGLAGYNEQFF. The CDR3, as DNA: TGTGCCAGTAGTACGGGACTAGCGGGTTACAATGAGCAGTTCTTC.

CDR3 amino acids: CASSHQRQGKFAGELFF. Written as DNA, the CDR3 is TGTGCCAGCAGCCACCAGAGACAGGGAAAGTTTGCCGGGGAGCTGTTTTTT. The chain is built from TRBV4-2 and TRBJ2-2; 7 bases are a match to TRBD1. The CDR3 has 17 amino acids. The V segment lost 3 bases and the J segment 6 bases; nucleotides outside the gene matches: 13. CDR1 LGHNA and CDR2 YNFKEQ come from the germline V gene.

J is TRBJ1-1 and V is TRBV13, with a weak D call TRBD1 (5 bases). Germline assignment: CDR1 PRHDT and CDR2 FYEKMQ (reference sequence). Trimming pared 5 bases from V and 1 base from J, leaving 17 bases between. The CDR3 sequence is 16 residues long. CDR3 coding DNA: TGTGCCAGCAGCGGTAGGGGTGACGTTACGAACACTGAAGCTTTCTTT. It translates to CASSGRGDVTNTEAFF.

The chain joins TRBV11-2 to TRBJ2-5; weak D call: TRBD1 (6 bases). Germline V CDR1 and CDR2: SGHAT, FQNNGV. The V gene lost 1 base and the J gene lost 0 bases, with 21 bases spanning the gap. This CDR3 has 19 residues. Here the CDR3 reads CASSLAQLRTVKYQETQYF. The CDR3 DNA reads TGTGCCAGCAGCTTAGCCCAACTCCGGACAGTAAAGTACCAAGAGACCCAGTACTTC.